These 23 T cell receptor beta chains were all obtained from the same sample, sequenced in a study of blood T cells in healthy people across ages. Using a J-beta primer mix together with a sample-barcoded 5' primer, a second PCR was run for roughly 6 to 12 cycles. TCRdb analysed the 5' RACE reads with MiXCR anew, one entry per CDR3 protein. This sample carries 700,000 to 850,000 distinct CDR3 sequences, approximately 35% of them seen once, and the ten largest clones take 13%. Source material: blood. The origin of the receptors is a man between 18 and 29 years old in good health.

This chain connects TRBV27 to TRBJ1-2, with D perhaps matching TRBD1 (5 bases). There are 13 residues in the CDR3. Trimming took 8 bases from V and 4 from J, leaving 14 bases between them. Germline V gene data show CDR1 as MNHEY and CDR2 as SMNVEV (reference sequence). The CDR3 sequence: CASADSSFYGYTF. CDR3 DNA: TGTGCCAGCGCAGACAGCTCCTTCTATGGCTACACCTTC.

This clonotype has a count of ten or more. The V gene is TRBV12-3 or TRBV12-4, the J gene TRBJ2-1; D perhaps matches TRBD1 (6 bases). There are 14 residues in the CDR3. Trimming left V 2 bases short and J 9 bases short, with 14 bases between. CDR3 nucleotide sequence: TGTGCCAGCAGTTTATCGTCAGGGGACGGTGAGCAGTTCTTC. Amino acids: CASSLSSGDGEQFF.

This rearrangement joins TRBV14 to TRBJ2-6; the D gene is possibly TRBD1 (6 bases). The CDR3 contains 16 residues. Trimming took 0 bases from V and 2 from J, leaving 8 bases between them. CDR1 SGHDN and CDR2 FVKESK come from the germline V gene. CDR3 DNA sequence: TGTGCCAGCAGCCAAGATAGGGGGACTGGGGCCAACGTCCTGACTTTC. Translating it yields CASSQDRGTGANVLTF.

A remark on this clonotype: This may come from a read error, since a much larger clone is one base off. V usage is TRBV5-1 and J usage is TRBJ2-7, with 7 bases fitting TRBD1. Germline loops: CDR1 SGHRS, CDR2 YFSETQ. The CDR3 is made up of 14 amino acids. V dropped 1 base and J dropped 7; count of bases not matched to a gene: 8. CDR3 protein: CASSLMTGKDEQYF. DNA for the CDR3: TGCGCCAGCAGCTTGATGACAGGGAAAGATGAGCAGTACTTC.

This clonotype was recorded at least ten times. A read error may produce the germline difference seen at one junction end. The chain combines TRBV12-3 or TRBV12-4 with TRBJ1-4; D is ambiguous. This CDR3 spans 14 amino acids. The CDR3: CASSPTVTNEKLFF. In nucleotides, the CDR3 is TGCGCCAGCAGCCCGACGGTAACTAATGAAAAACTGTTTTTT.

This clonotype occurred a few times. This chain uses TRBV6-5 with TRBJ1-1, with 7 bases lining up with TRBD1. The V gene's germline CDR1 is MNHEY and CDR2 SVGAGI. With 6 bases clipped from V and 2 bases from J, the junction kept 6 bases outside the gene matches. This CDR3 comprises 14 residues. CDR3 in DNA: TGTGCCAGCAGCCAAGGACAGGCAAACACTGAAGCTTTCTTT. Amino acids: CASSQGQANTEAFF.

This chain connects TRBV12-3 or TRBV12-4 to TRBJ2-5; D is unclear. Between the trimmed V and J ends, which lost 5 bases and 3 bases, there was a span of 7 bases. The CDR3 consists of 12 residues. The CDR3 sequence: CASSRIKETQYF. In DNA form, the CDR3 reads TGTGCCAGCAGTCGAATTAAAGAGACCCAGTACTTC.

V is TRBV3-1 and J is TRBJ2-6, with a tentative D call TRBD2 (5 bases). CDR3 length equals 15 residues. The V end was cut by 6 bases, the J end by 4 bases, with 13 bases between. Germline CDR1 reads LGHDT; CDR2 reads YNNKEL (reference sequence). The CDR3: CASSRTSKGANVLTF. In DNA form, the CDR3 reads TGTGCCAGCAGTCGGACTTCTAAAGGGGCCAACGTCCTGACTTTC.

This clonotype showed up just a few times. This chain joins TRBV4-3 and TRBJ1-6; D is unclear. CDR1 LGHNA and CDR2 YSLEER come from the germline V gene. This CDR3 has 17 amino acids. Between the trimmed V and J ends, which lost 1 base and 3 bases, there was a span of 13 bases. The CDR3 sequence is CASSQVRQKFYNSPLHF. The CDR3 DNA is TGCGCCAGCAGCCAAGTTAGGCAAAAGTTCTATAATTCACCCCTCCACTTT.

The V and J genes are TRBV5-1 and TRBJ1-2, with 7 nucleotides matching TRBD1. V shed 4 bases and J 5 bases; nucleotides not matched to a gene: 11. Germline-derived CDR1 and CDR2 are SGHRS and YFSETQ. This CDR3 is 15 amino acids long. CDR3 DNA: TGCGCCAGCAGCGATCCGGGACAGCAACTTTATGGCTACACCTTC. Its translation: CASSDPGQQLYGYTF.

This clonotype has more than one count but fewer than ten. The rearrangement uses TRBV30 and TRBJ2-7; possible D gene TRBD1, 6 bases. The V and J ends lost 3 bases and 2 bases respectively, with 8 bases between them. The germline V gene has CDR1 GTSNPN and CDR2 SVGIG (reference sequence). This CDR3 region has 12 residues. CDR3 amino acids: CAWRGQTYEQYF. CDR3 bases: TGTGCCTGGAGAGGACAGACCTACGAGCAGTACTTC.

The chain carries TRBV5-1 and TRBJ2-2; maybe TRBD1 (7 bases). Per the germline V gene, CDR1 is SGHRS and CDR2 is YFSETQ. Between the trimmed V and J ends, which lost 3 bases and 4 bases, there was a span of 13 bases. The CDR3 is made up of 15 amino acids. The CDR3 bases are TGCGCCAGCAGCTGGACTACAGGGGTCACCGGGGAGCTGTTTTTT. Protein product: CASSWTTGVTGELFF.

J is TRBJ2-1 and V is TRBV7-8; 13 bases fit TRBD2. In germline, CDR1 is SGHVS, CDR2 FQNEAQ. The V segment lost 5 bases and the J segment 13 bases; nucleotides outside the gene matches: 14. CDR3 size: 16 residues. The CDR3 region has the DNA TGTGCCAGCAGCCCACGACTAGCGGGAGGTTTAGAGACCCAGTTCTTC. It specifies CASSPRLAGGLETQFF.

Note on this clonotype: This may stem from a read error, because a much larger clone lies one nucleotide away. This chain links TRBV12-3 or TRBV12-4 with TRBJ2-3; 10 nucleotides line up with TRBD1. J gave up 9 bases and V 3 bases, and 12 bases lay outside the gene matches. CDR3 length: 16 residues. The CDR3 here is CASSLGQGSDTGTQYF. CDR3 nucleotide sequence: TGTGCCAGCAGTTTGGGACAGGGGTCAGACACAGGGACGCAGTATTTT.

This clonotype was seen a handful of times. The chain links TRBV20-1 to TRBJ2-7; D is possibly TRBD2 (7 bases). Trimming cost V 3 bases and J 2 bases, with 17 bases left between them. Germline V CDR1 and CDR2: DFQATT, SNEGSKA (reference sequence). This CDR3 is 15 amino acids long. The DNA of the CDR3 is TGCAGTGCTAGCAATCCGCGGGGGACAACCTACGAGCAGTACTTC. It is translated as CSASNPRGTTYEQYF.

Concerning this clonotype: A read error may be the cause here, since a much bigger clone is one base away. The V gene is TRBV2, the J gene TRBJ2-1; D remains ambiguous. V gave up 6 bases and J gave up 10 bases, with 19 bases separating them. Germline V gene data show CDR1 as SNHLY and CDR2 as FYNNEI. The length of the CDR3 is 14 residues. The CDR3 DNA follows: TGTGCCAGCAGCGTGGGAAGGTTGTCCTACGAGCAGTTCTTC. Its translation: CASSVGRLSYEQFF.

Written as DNA, the CDR3 is TGCAGTGCTAGAGATTGGAACCGAGGCTCCTACAATGAGCAGTACTTC. Residues: CSARDWNRGSYNEQYF. This chain joins TRBV20-1 and TRBJ2-1; no firm D call. The J call may be wrong; the DNA end is better matched by TRBJ2-7. This CDR3 contains 16 residues. Per the germline V gene, CDR1 is DFQATT and CDR2 is SNEGSKA (reference sequence).

This clonotype showed up many times. This chain uses TRBV4-2 with TRBJ2-3; D not resolved. Germline V CDR1 and CDR2: LGHNA, YNFKEQ. This CDR3 spans 14 amino acids. Trimming shortened V by 0 bases and J by 7 bases, and 11 bases separated the two germline ends. CDR3 sequence: CASSQDVGLYTQYF. CDR3 DNA: TGTGCCAGCAGCCAAGATGTGGGCCTTTATACGCAGTATTTT.

This clonotype was found a few times. V and J are TRBV29-1 and TRBJ2-2; the D gene is possibly TRBD1 (6 bases). CDR1 is SQVTM and CDR2 is ANQGSEA in the germline V gene. The CDR3 is 13 residues long. V gave up 7 bases and J gave up 2 bases, with 11 bases separating them. The CDR3 spells CSAQGVNTGELFF. For the CDR3, the DNA is TGCAGCGCACAGGGTGTTAACACCGGGGAGCTGTTTTTT.

This clonotype was counted only a few times. The rearrangement uses TRBV20-1 and TRBJ1-6, with D possibly being TRBD1 (5 bases). Germline loops: CDR1 DFQATT, CDR2 SNEGSKA (reference sequence). The V end was cut by 6 bases, the J end by 6 bases, with 18 bases between. The CDR3 contains 15 residues. As DNA, the CDR3 is TGCAGTGCGCAAGGACTCGCCGGGGGTAATTCACCCCTCCACTTT. It specifies CSAQGLAGGNSPLHF.

Many counts were recorded for this clonotype. This chain joins TRBV5-1 and TRBJ2-3; TRBD1 aligns across 7 bases. The CDR3 loop spans 15 amino acids. Germline V lookup: CDR1 SGHRS, CDR2 YFSETQ. V lost 3 bases and J lost 3; bases outside the gene matches: 7. The CDR3 protein is CASSSTGWETDTQYF. DNA of the CDR3: TGCGCCAGCAGCTCGACAGGGTGGGAAACAGATACGCAGTATTTT.

This clonotype was picked up a small number of times. The V call is TRBV5-1, the J call TRBJ2-2, with D perhaps being TRBD1 or TRBD2 (5 bases each). This CDR3 spans 17 amino acids. Between the trimmed V and J ends, which lost 3 bases and 1 base, there was a span of 16 bases. The germline V gene encodes CDR1 SGHRS and CDR2 YFSETQ. CDR3 amino acids: CASSWPRGEGNTGELFF. The CDR3 coding sequence is TGCGCCAGCAGCTGGCCCAGAGGGGAAGGGAACACCGGGGAGCTGTTTTTT.

The gene calls are TRBV18 and TRBJ2-7; 12 bases fit TRBD1. This CDR3 is built from 16 residues. Germline lookup yields CDR1 KGHSH and CDR2 LQKENI. V gave up 0 bases and J gave up 7 bases; unmatched junction bases: 7. CDR3 residues: CASSPPGQGAEYEQYF. CDR3 in DNA: TGTGCCAGCTCACCACCGGGACAGGGGGCCGAGTATGAGCAGTACTTC. Based on the CDR3 plus reference TRBV18 and TRBJ2-7, the full variable domain is NAGVMQNPRHLVRRRGQEARLRCSPMKGHSHVYWYRQLPEEGLKFMVYLQKENIIDESGMPKERFSAEFPKEGPSILRIQQVVRGDSAAYFCASSPPGQGAEYEQYFGPGTRLTVT.